These 27 T cell receptor beta chains originate from one sample sequenced in a study of T cell clonality in common variable immunodeficiency. TCRdb keeps only in-frame clones here, not all; method: immunoSEQ multiplex PCR. This sample carries 40,000 or so clones, none of them present only once. Overall study findings and caveats: Reportedly, TCR beta sequences from common variable immunodeficiency showed fewer deletions and N-nucleotide insertions.

The antigens of these receptors remain unknown. Input material: peripheral blood mononuclear cells. The origin of the receptors is a human donor with common variable immunodeficiency.

This clone has only a few counts. The read gets to within 3 residues of the CDR3 end, and the germline J gene fills in the rest. V gene TRBV6-2 or TRBV6-3 combines with J gene TRBJ1-2, with a weak D call TRBD1 (6 bases). Germline CDR1 is MNHEY and CDR2 is SVGEGT. The CDR3 is 13 residues long. The part of the CDR3 DNA that was read is TGTGCCAGCAGTTATACAGGGTTTCAAGGC. Protein product: CASSYTGFQG. The entire CDR3 protein reads CASSYTGFQGYTF.

This clone has ten or more counts. The read is 3 residues too short to cover the CDR3 end, so that end is filled in from the germline J gene. The chain joins TRBV20-1 to TRBJ2-1, with 13 bases identical to TRBD2. V was pared by 6 bases and J by 1 base, with 9 bases of the junction left unmatched. This CDR3 contains 17 residues. The germline gives CDR1 DFQATT, CDR2 SNEGSKA (reference sequence). The CDR3 bases that were read are TGCAGTGCATCGGGACTAGCGGGATATTTGTCCTACAATGAG. Amino acid sequence: CSASGLAGYLSYNE. The entire CDR3 protein is CSASGLAGYLSYNEQFF.

Comments on this clone: The read ends 3 residues shy of where the CDR3 ends; the end is completed using the germline J gene. This chain joins TRBV7-8 and TRBJ2-3; 14 positions agree with TRBD2. The V gene's germline CDR1 is SGHVS and CDR2 FQNEAQ. This CDR3 comprises 18 residues. The trim removed 5 bases at V and 1 base at J, leaving 8 bases unmatched. The CDR3 bases that were read are TGTGCCAGCAGCACGCAGGGACTAGCGGGAGATGGCACAGATACG. This gives the protein CASSTQGLAGDGTDT. The full CDR3 protein is CASSTQGLAGDGTDTQYF.

This clone has more than one count but fewer than ten. Read data end 3 residues before the CDR3 end; the end is taken from the germline J gene. This chain uses TRBV7-9 with TRBJ2-3, with 8 nucleotides matching TRBD2. CDR1 and CDR2 from the germline V gene are SEHNR and FQNEAQ (reference sequence). J gave up 4 bases and V 5 bases, and 8 bases lay outside the gene matches. The CDR3 totals 15 residues. CDR3 DNA, as far as it was read: TGTGCCAGCAGCCTTCAGCGGGGGTCCCCAGATACG. Residues: CASSLQRGSPDT. The CDR3 in full is CASSLQRGSPDTQYF.

As for this clone: The read terminates 3 residues ahead of where the CDR3 ends, so the germline J gene completes it. V and J are TRBV19 and TRBJ2-7; TRBD2 might be the D (6 bases). CDR1 is LNHDA and CDR2 is SQIVND in the germline V gene (reference sequence). Deletions cut 5 bases from V and 4 bases from J, with 24 bases between. There are 17 residues in the CDR3. The CDR3 region is CASSPQGGLGKTYEQYF. The CDR3 DNA, read in part, is TGTGCCAGTAGTCCCCAGGGAGGTTTAGGAAAAACTTACGAG.

This clone appeared many times. The CDR3 end is not reached by the read, which stops 3 residues before it; the germline J gene fills it in. The chain is built from TRBV30 and TRBJ2-7; 9 nucleotides match TRBD1. The ends lost 2 bases at V and 2 bases at J; junction bases unmatched: 13. Germline V lookup: CDR1 GTSNPN, CDR2 SVGIG (reference sequence). The CDR3 runs 17 residues. CDR3 sequence reads: CAWSIRWDRDTTYEQYF. The CDR3 DNA, read in part, is TGTGCCTGGAGTATCCGATGGGACAGGGACACTACCTACGAG.

Ten or more counts support this clone. The CDR3 is cut off 3 residues early in the read; its end comes from the germline J gene. The V and J genes are TRBV6-2 or TRBV6-3 and TRBJ1-1; D is possibly TRBD1 (5 bases). Per germline, CDR1 MNHEY and CDR2 SVGEGT. The CDR3 loop spans 14 amino acids. Trimming left V 8 bases short and J 3 bases short, with 16 bases between. This CDR3 is CASDSQGGYTEAFF. The sequenced CDR3 bases are TGTGCCAGCGACTCTCAGGGAGGGTACACTGAA.

In this sample, this clone turned up many times. The CDR3 extends 3 residues past the end of the read, so its final part is completed from the germline J gene. The rearrangement uses TRBV5-1 and TRBJ1-1; 7 nucleotides agree with TRBD1. Germline assignment: CDR1 SGHRS and CDR2 YFSETQ. V dropped 3 bases and J dropped 0; count of bases not matched to a gene: 8. The CDR3 runs 16 residues. The DNA read from the CDR3 is TGCGCCAGCAGCTCTGGACAGGCCAGCTTGAACACTGAA. As protein: CASSSGQASLNTE. The CDR3 reads in full as CASSSGQASLNTEAFF.

This clone has a count of ten or more. The read ends 3 residues shy of where the CDR3 ends; the end is completed using the germline J gene. The gene calls are TRBV18 and TRBJ1-4; weak D call: TRBD1 (5 bases). The germline gives CDR1 KGHSH, CDR2 LQKENI. The CDR3 runs to 18 residues. The V end lost 2 bases, the J end lost 2 bases, and 18 bases lay between the germline ends. Partial CDR3 DNA: TGTGCCAGCTCACCAGAGAAAAAAGCGGGACCTACTAATGAAAAA. It yields the protein CASSPEKKAGPTNEK. The CDR3, in full, reads CASSPEKKAGPTNEKLFF.

This clone was observed a handful of times. The read halts 3 residues ahead of the CDR3 end, with the missing end drawn from the germline J gene. The V call is TRBV7-2, the J call TRBJ2-5, with TRBD2 as a possible D gene (5 bases). From germline, CDR1 is SGHTA and CDR2 FQGNSA. V was trimmed by 6 bases and J by 5 bases, leaving 16 bases between them. The CDR3 runs 14 residues. CDR3 loop: CASSRTRATETQYF. Incomplete CDR3 DNA: TGTGCCAGCAGTCGAACTAGGGCAACGGAGACC.

This clone came up many times. Read sequence stops 3 residues before the CDR3 end, and the germline J gene provides the missing end. This chain links TRBV20-1 with TRBJ2-3, with D hard to call. CDR1 is DFQATT, CDR2 SNEGSKA, per germline (reference sequence). Trimming cost V 0 bases and J 8 bases, with 15 bases left between them. This CDR3 region has 14 residues. CDR3 DNA, as far as it was read: TGCAGTGCTAGAGATCAGGAACTCCCCGCTACG. This translates into CSARDQELPAT. The whole CDR3 is CSARDQELPATQYF.

This clone was detected many times. The read ends 3 residues early relative to the CDR3; the germline J gene fills the gap. The chain employs TRBV7-2 and TRBJ2-7; D is possibly TRBD1 (5 bases). This CDR3 has 14 amino acids. The ends were cut back, 5 bases at V and 0 bases at J, with 11 bases in the middle. The germline V gene encodes CDR1 SGHTA and CDR2 FQGNSA. CDR3 protein: CASSPDSSSYEQYF. CDR3 DNA, as far as it was read: TGTGCCAGCAGCCCTGACAGTTCCTCCTACGAG.

This clone was counted between two and nine times. CDR3 region: CASSLQGNQPQHF. The CDR3 DNA, read in part, is TGTGCCAGCAGCTTGCAGGGTAATCAGCCC. The rearrangement uses TRBV7-2 and TRBJ1-5; D is perhaps TRBD1 (5 bases). From the germline J gene comes the end of the CDR3, since the read stops 3 residues before it. V dropped 3 bases and J dropped 4 bases, with 7 bases sitting between them. Looked up from germline, CDR1 is SGHTA and CDR2 is FQGNSA. There are 13 residues in the CDR3.

This clone has only a few counts. The CDR3 end falls 3 residues outside the read, so it is completed with the germline J gene. V gene TRBV5-1 combines with J gene TRBJ1-1, with TRBD1 matching 9 bases. Losses at the gene ends were 6 bases for V and 1 base for J; bases not matched to a gene: 1. This CDR3 is built from 13 residues. Germline V gives CDR1 SGHRS, CDR2 YFSETQ. CDR3 region: CASTDRGNTEAFF. CDR3 DNA (partial): TGCGCCAGCACGGACAGGGGGAACACTGAA. Full variable domain (rest looked up from reference TRBV5-1 and TRBJ1-1): KAGVTQTPRYLIKTRGQQVTLSCSPISGHRSVSWYQQTPGQGLQFLFEYFSETQRNKGNFPGRFSGRQFSNSRSEMNVSTLELGDSALYLCASTDRGNTEAFFGQGTRLTVV.

In its sample, this clone was seen many times. The sequence runs out 3 residues before the end of the CDR3; the remainder is reconstructed from the germline J gene. The rearrangement links TRBV7-9 to TRBJ2-1, with a weak D call TRBD2 (5 bases). Trimming took 1 base from V and 7 from J, leaving 14 bases between them. CDR1 SEHNR and CDR2 FQNEAQ come from the germline V gene (reference sequence). This CDR3 has 15 amino acids. The part of the CDR3 DNA that was read is TGTGCCAGCAGCTTAGGCGGGTGGTCTGGGAATGAG. Translation: CASSLGGWSGNE. The entire CDR3 protein is CASSLGGWSGNEQFF.

Worth noting for this clone: The read ends 3 residues before the CDR3 terminus; that terminus is restored from the germline J gene. This sequence joins TRBV5-5 and TRBJ2-5; TRBD2 matches at 11 bases. The CDR3 spans 15 residues. Germline V CDR1 and CDR2: SGHKS, YYEKEE (reference sequence). V lost 3 bases, J lost 7 bases, and 8 bases stayed unmatched. The CDR3 sequence is CASSSGTSGDGTQYF. The sequenced part of the CDR3 DNA is TGTGCCAGCAGCTCAGGGACTAGCGGTGACGGGACC.

At least ten counts were recorded for this clone. The read halts 3 residues ahead of the CDR3 end, with the missing end drawn from the germline J gene. The rearrangement links TRBV5-6 to TRBJ2-7; D unresolved. Germline-derived CDR1 and CDR2 are SGHDT and YYEEEE. This CDR3 contains 14 residues. Trimming took 0 bases from V and 0 from J, leaving 7 bases between them. The sequenced CDR3 bases are TGTGCCAGCAGCTTGGTACGGGTCTCCTACGAG. It is translated as CASSLVRVSYE. The full CDR3 is CASSLVRVSYEQYF.

This clone was found many times. The missing CDR3 end, 3 residues past where the read stops, is filled in from the germline J gene. V gene TRBV6-2 or TRBV6-3 combines with J gene TRBJ1-1; the match to TRBD1 covers 9 bases. CDR1 is MNHEY and CDR2 is SVGEGT in the germline V gene. The ends lost 4 bases at V and 1 base at J; junction bases unmatched: 1. The CDR3 consists of 14 residues. The CDR3 DNA, read in part, is TGTGCCAGCAGTTTACAGGGGGCGAACACTGAA. Its translation is CASSLQGANTE. The entire CDR3 reads CASSLQGANTEAFF.

This clone was picked up a small number of times. Read data end 3 residues before the CDR3 end; the end is taken from the germline J gene. The rearrangement uses TRBV7-2 and TRBJ2-5, with D possibly being TRBD1 (5 bases). The V gene's germline CDR1 is SGHTA and CDR2 FQGNSA. V shed 5 bases and J shed 5 bases, with 12 bases lying between them. This CDR3 spans 13 amino acids. The CDR3 here is CASSPTSGETQYF. The sequenced CDR3 bases are TGTGCCAGCAGCCCAACTTCAGGGGAGACC.

For this clone: The CDR3 goes on 3 residues after the read ends, and that part is filled in from the germline J gene. J is TRBJ2-5 and V is TRBV18, with D possibly TRBD1 on 5 matching bases. V was pared by 2 bases and J by 4 bases, with 11 bases between. CDR3 length: 14 amino acids. Germline V lookup: CDR1 KGHSH, CDR2 LQKENI. This CDR3 is CASSPAGWGETQYF. The CDR3 bases that were read are TGTGCCAGCTCACCAGCAGGGTGGGGAGAGACC.

Remarks on this clone: Sequencing ends 3 residues short of the CDR3 end; the germline J gene provides the rest. V and J are TRBV18 and TRBJ2-5; TRBD1 matches 12 bases. CDR1 and CDR2 (germline): KGHSH, LQKENI. There are 17 residues in the CDR3. V dropped 4 bases and J dropped 3; count of bases not matched to a gene: 9. The CDR3 sequence: CASSHRDRGPLEETQYF. The sequenced part of the CDR3 DNA is TGTGCCAGCTCACACCGGGACAGGGGGCCATTGGAAGAGACC.

This clone was seen repeatedly, ten times or more. The read ends 3 residues before the CDR3 terminus; that terminus is restored from the germline J gene. The V and J genes are TRBV29-1 and TRBJ2-7; TRBD1 matches 7 bases. The V and J ends lost 3 bases and 3 bases, in that order; junction bases with no gene match: 2. The germline V gene has CDR1 SQVTM and CDR2 ANQGSEA. The CDR3 totals 12 residues. CDR3: CSVDQGDYEQYF. The sequenced part of the CDR3 DNA is TGCAGCGTTGATCAGGGGGACTACGAG.

This clone was detected ten times or more. The read terminates 3 residues before the CDR3 end, so the remaining end is supplied by the germline J gene. V and J are TRBV30 and TRBJ1-1, with D perhaps matching TRBD1 (5 bases). This CDR3 is built from 13 residues. The V end was cut by 0 bases, the J end by 5 bases, with 10 bases between. Germline-derived CDR1 and CDR2 are GTSNPN and SVGIG (reference sequence). CDR3 DNA, as far as it was read: TGTGCCTGGAGTGTTAGGGCAGGGACTGAA. Protein product: CAWSVRAGTE. The full CDR3 sequence reads CAWSVRAGTEAFF.

This clone was counted ten times or more. Read coverage stops 3 residues before the CDR3 terminus; the germline J gene supplies the remainder. The chain carries TRBV20-1 and TRBJ2-2, with 10 positions matching TRBD2. The V segment lost 5 bases and the J segment 3 bases; nucleotides outside the gene matches: 3. The germline V gene encodes CDR1 DFQATT and CDR2 SNEGSKA (reference sequence). The CDR3 spans 14 residues. The DNA read from the CDR3 is TGCAGTGCTGTAGCGGGAGGCGACACCGGGGAG. It encodes CSAVAGGDTGE. The CDR3 in full is CSAVAGGDTGELFF.

A note on this clone: The read comes to an end 3 residues before the CDR3 does, leaving the germline J gene to fill in the end. V gene TRBV18 combines with J gene TRBJ2-7; 8 bases match TRBD1. V shed 6 bases and J 2 bases; nucleotides not matched to a gene: 9. Germline values: CDR1 KGHSH, CDR2 LQKENI. The CDR3 is made up of 15 amino acids. The sequenced part of the CDR3 DNA is TGTGCCAGCTCCACCGGACAGGGAGGACCCTACGAG. This sequence encodes CASSTGQGGPYE. The whole CDR3 protein is CASSTGQGGPYEQYF.

There are a few counts of this clone. The missing CDR3 end, 3 residues past where the read stops, is filled in from the germline J gene. The chain couples TRBV19 to TRBJ2-3; TRBD1 might be the D (6 bases). Trimming took 2 bases from V and 3 from J, leaving 12 bases between them. The CDR3 is 15 residues long. In germline, CDR1 is LNHDA, CDR2 SQIVND (reference sequence). The CDR3 reads CASSIRGSYTDTQYF. CDR3 DNA (partial): TGTGCCAGTAGTATAAGGGGGTCTTATACAGATACG.

In this sample, this clone turned up many times. The read ends 3 residues before the CDR3 terminus; that terminus is restored from the germline J gene. V usage is TRBV5-6 and J usage is TRBJ1-2; 8 positions agree with TRBD1. The germline CDR1 and CDR2 sequences are SGHDT and YYEEEE. This CDR3 contains 15 residues. V gave up 6 bases and J gave up 5 bases; unmatched junction bases: 12. CDR3 sequence: CASTNLGQGQYGYTF. The part of the CDR3 DNA that was read is TGTGCCAGCACCAACCTCGGACAGGGCCAGTATGGC.